Listed below are T cell receptor beta chains from one sample, sequenced in a study of T-cell reconstitution after alpha-beta-depleted transplantation in children. TCRdb redid the calling of the PCR reads with MiXCR, one entry per CDR3 protein. The profile shows under 750,000 distinct CDR3 sequences, roughly 23% of them singletons. The input for sequencing was PBMCs, mostly from graft donor cells, taken 360 days after TCRalphabeta/CD19-depleted stem cell transplant. These receptor sequences come from a boy less than two years old who had a stem cell transplant for acute myeloid leukemia, so the T cells may come from the graft donor. Both conserved end residues are part of each CDR3. Clone size is shown for a subset of rows, as once, few, many or a class of expanded clone.

>TRBV15|TRBJ1-1|few
CATSRDGGRAEAFF
>TRBV7-2|TRBJ1-5|-
CASRPGPYSNQPQHF
>TRBV7-2|TRBJ2-5|-
CASRSKGTSGETQYF
>TRBV5-1|TRBJ2-5|few
CASRDKQETQYF
>TRBV28|TRBJ2-3|-
CASSYPFTDTQYF
>TRBV29-1|TRBJ2-2|many
CSVARGAGELFF
>TRBV12-3/TRBV12-4|TRBJ2-3|-
CASRLFLGETQYF
>TRBV7-2|TRBJ2-5|few
CASSPPGRPKETQYF
>TRBV12-3/TRBV12-4|TRBJ2-5|-
CASSRGQGPTYQETQYF
>TRBV6-1|TRBJ1-3|once
CASSLGWGTPGNTIYF
>TRBV10-3|TRBJ1-6|few
CAIRETGQYNSPLHF
>TRBV29-1|TRBJ2-1|few
CSGRGSGGAHEQFF
>TRBV20-1|TRBJ2-1|-
CSASLFGEQFF
>TRBV12-3/TRBV12-4|TRBJ2-1|many
CASRPGLAGNEQFF
>TRBV10-3|TRBJ2-3|many
CAISSTGRGADTQYF
>TRBV20-1|TRBJ2-3|few
CSAPLERGLSFADTQYF
>TRBV10-3|TRBJ2-1|-
CAISEGTGALNEQFF
>TRBV29-1|TRBJ2-2|many
CSVGDPGTGNTGELFF
>TRBV20-1|TRBJ2-4|few
CSASPLLAGAKNIQYF
>TRBV20-1|TRBJ2-4|-
CSASPYTEGGPKNIQYF
>TRBV15|TRBJ1-3|few
CATSRTKSRGNTIYF
>TRBV9|TRBJ1-1|many
CASSGTGTEAFF
>TRBV21-1|TRBJ2-5|-
CASSNRLAGSQETQYF
>TRBV11-2|TRBJ1-1|-
CASSPSSPPEAFF
>TRBV6-1|TRBJ1-1|few
CASSMGGGAFF
>TRBV20-1|TRBJ1-4|-
CSANRRPNEKLFF
>TRBV16|TRBJ2-1|-
CASSLIAGGPSYNEQFF
>TRBV20-1|TRBJ2-2|-
CSASGTRGTGELFF
>TRBV18|TRBJ2-1|many
CASSPRGTINEQFF
>TRBV12-3/TRBV12-4|TRBJ1-3|-
CASTHQGPGNTIYF
>TRBV20-1|TRBJ1-2|-
CCASVSLRDRGYYGYTF
>TRBV7-3|TRBJ1-2|few
CASSLDGGADYGYTF
>TRBV12-3/TRBV12-4|TRBJ2-5|-
CASSFNRGQGETQYF
>TRBV28|TRBJ2-5|-
CASSLVIGMDTVDWYQETQYF
>TRBV29-1|TRBJ2-7|many
CSVTHSSRSYEQYF
>TRBV20-1|TRBJ2-7|many
CSAATGSREQYF
>TRBV20-1|TRBJ2-7|few
CSARDLGGRIYEQYF
>TRBV4-3|TRBJ2-7|-
CASSQETSSYEQYF
>TRBV20-1|TRBJ2-3|-
CSARTVSLLTDTQYF
>TRBV11-2|TRBJ2-5|-
CASSSRSKDRGQETQYF
>TRBV27|TRBJ2-7|many
CASSSRGGPRIEQYF
>TRBV9|TRBJ2-2|many
CASTHNTVGATGELFF
>TRBV25-1|TRBJ1-1|-
CASSRYGGSDTEAFF
>TRBV24-1|TRBJ2-1|many
CATSDRSGTGNNEQFF